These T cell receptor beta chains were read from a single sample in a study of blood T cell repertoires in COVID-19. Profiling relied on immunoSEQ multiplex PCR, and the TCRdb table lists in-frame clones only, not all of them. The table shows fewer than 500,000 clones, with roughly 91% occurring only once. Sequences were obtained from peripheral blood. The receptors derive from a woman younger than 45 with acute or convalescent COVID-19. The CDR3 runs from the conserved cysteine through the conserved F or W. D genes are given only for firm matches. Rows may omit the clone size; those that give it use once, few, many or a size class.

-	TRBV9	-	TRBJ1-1	TGTGCCAGCAGCGTAGCAGGGTCGAACACTGAAGCTTTCTTT	CASSVAGSNTEAFF
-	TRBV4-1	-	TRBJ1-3	TGCGCCAGCAGCCACCGTGCCGGGATAGGAAACACCATATATTTT	CASSHRAGIGNTIYF
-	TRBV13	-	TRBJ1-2	TGTGCCAGCAGCTTACGGGGGGCGAGTGGCTACACCTTC	CASSLRGASGYTF
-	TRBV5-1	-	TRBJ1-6	TGCGCCAGCAGCTTGGCCGGACAGATTAATTCACCCCTCCACTTT	CASSLAGQINSPLHF
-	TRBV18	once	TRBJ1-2	TGTGCCAGCTCACCTACCGACAAGAACTATGGCTACACCTTC	CASSPTDKNYGYTF
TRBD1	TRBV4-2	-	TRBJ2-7	TGTGCCAGCAGCCAAGAACCCGGGACAGGGGCTTACGAGCAGTACTTC	CASSQEPGTGAYEQYF
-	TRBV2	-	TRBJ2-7	TGTGCCAGCAGTCGACAGCACCCCGAAGTGTACTTC	CASSRQHPEVYF
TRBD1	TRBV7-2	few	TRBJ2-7	TGTGCCAGCAGCCCCCGGGACAGAGCCTACGAGCAGTACTTC	CASSPRDRAYEQYF
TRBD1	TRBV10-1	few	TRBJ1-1	TGCGCCAGCAGTGACTCAGGGGGGCTCACTGAAGCTTTCTTT	CASSDSGGLTEAFF
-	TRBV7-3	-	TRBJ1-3	TGTGCCAGCAGCTTGGACACACCGACTGGAAACACCATATATTTT	CASSLDTPTGNTIYF
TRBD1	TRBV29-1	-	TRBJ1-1	TGCAGCGTAAAAGGGGGCTTGAACACTGAAGCTTTCTTT	CSVKGGLNTEAFF
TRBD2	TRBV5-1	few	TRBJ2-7	TGCGCCAGCAGCTTGGCCCAACAACTAGCGGGTTCCTACGAGCAGTACTTC	CASSLAQQLAGSYEQYF
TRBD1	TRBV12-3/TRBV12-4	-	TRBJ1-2	TGTGCCAGCTATAGGGACAGGCCCCCTATCCACTTC	CASYRDRPPIHF
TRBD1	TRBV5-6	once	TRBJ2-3	TGTGCCAGCAGCTTGGGGACAGGGAAAACAGATACGCAGTATTTT	CASSLGTGKTDTQYF
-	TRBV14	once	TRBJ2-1	TGTGCCAGCAGCCAAGATTCGGTCTTATACAATGAGCAGTTCTTC	CASSQDSVLYNEQFF
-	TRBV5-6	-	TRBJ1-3	TGTGCCAGCAGCTCGGGACCCCGGGAGAGTGGAAACACCATATATTTT	CASSSGPRESGNTIYF
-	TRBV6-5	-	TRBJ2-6	TGTGCCAGCAGTTTTGAGGTCTCTGGGGCCAACGTCCTGACTTTC	CASSFEVSGANVLTF
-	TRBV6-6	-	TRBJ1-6	TGTGCCAGCAGTCCAGGGGCTGCCCTTAATTCACCCCTCCACTTT	CASSPGAALNSPLHF
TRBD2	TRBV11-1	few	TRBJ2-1	TGTGCCAGCAGCTTTGGTTCGCGGGGGGGCTACAATGAGCAGTTCTTC	CASSFGSRGGYNEQFF
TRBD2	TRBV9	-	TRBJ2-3	TGTGCCAGCAGCGCCCGGGGTGGACTAGCGGGGGTAGATACGCAGTATTTT	CASSARGGLAGVDTQYF
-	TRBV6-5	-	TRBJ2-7	TGTGCCAGCAGTACCCCCGGACAAAGGCACGAGCAGTACTTC	CASSTPGQRHEQYF
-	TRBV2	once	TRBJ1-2	TGTGCCAGCAGACAGGGCAGCTATGGCTACACCTTC	CASRQGSYGYTF
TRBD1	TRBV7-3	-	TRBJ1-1	TGTGCCAGCAGCCGGGACAGCAAAGCTTTCTTT	CASSRDSKAFF
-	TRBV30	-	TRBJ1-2	TGTGCCTGGAATTTACAGTGGAGCGGTGGCTACACCTTC	CAWNLQWSGGYTF
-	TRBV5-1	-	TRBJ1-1	TGCGCCAGCAGCTTGGAGGCCAGGGGAACTGAAGCTTTCTTT	CASSLEARGTEAFF
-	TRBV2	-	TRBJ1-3	TGTGCCAGCAGTCCGGACAGCTTCTCTGGAAACACCATATATTTT	CASSPDSFSGNTIYF
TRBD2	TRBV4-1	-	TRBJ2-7	TGCGCCAGCAGCCCAGATAGGACTGGACTAGCTATCTCCTACGAGCAGTACTTC	CASSPDRTGLAISYEQYF
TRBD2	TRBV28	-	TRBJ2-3	TGTGCCAGCAGTCCAGCGGGGGGGCCAGTAGATACGCAGTATTTT	CASSPAGGPVDTQYF
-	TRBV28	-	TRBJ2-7	TGTGCCAGCAGTTTCGGCAGGGTGGCCTACGAGCAGTACTTC	CASSFGRVAYEQYF
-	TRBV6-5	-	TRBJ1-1	TGTGCCAGCACCCAGAACACTGAAGCTTTCTTT	CASTQNTEAFF
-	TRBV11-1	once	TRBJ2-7	TGTGCCAGCAGCTCCGGGATGAGCTACGAGCAGTACTTC	CASSSGMSYEQYF
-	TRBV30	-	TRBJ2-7	TGTGCCTGGACAGGGTCCCACGAGCAGTACTTC	CAWTGSHEQYF
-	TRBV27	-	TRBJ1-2	TGTGCCAGCACCAGACGGGGGGCAAAGGGCTACACCTTC	CASTRRGAKGYTF
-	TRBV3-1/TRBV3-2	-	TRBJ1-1	TGTGCCAGCAGCCAAGATTGGAGGTCCCGAGCTTTCTTT	CASSQDWRSRAFF
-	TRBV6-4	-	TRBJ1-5	TGTGCCAGCAGTGCGGGTCCAGGGGTGGGTCAGCCCCAGCATTTT	CASSAGPGVGQPQHF
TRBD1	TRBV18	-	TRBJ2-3	TGTGCCAGCTCACCGACCGACAGGGCAAAAGGGTGGGATACGCAGTATTTT	CASSPTDRAKGWDTQYF
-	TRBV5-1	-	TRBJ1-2	TGCGCCAGCAGCTCGAGAGATGGCAGGGGACCTAACTATGGCTACACCTTC	CASSSRDGRGPNYGYTF
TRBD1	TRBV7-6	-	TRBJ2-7	TGTGCCAGCAGCCAGTACGACAGGGGAGCCTACGAGCAGTACTTC	CASSQYDRGAYEQYF
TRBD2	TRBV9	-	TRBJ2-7	TGTGCCAGCAGCTTTAGCGGGGGGGCCAGCTACGAGCAGTACTTC	CASSFSGGASYEQYF
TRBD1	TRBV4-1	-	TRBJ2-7	TGCGCCAGCAGCCATCCAGACAGGGTACCCTACGAGCAGTACTTC	CASSHPDRVPYEQYF